The 9 T cell receptor beta chains reported below all come from one sample, sequenced in a study of OX40 agonist ivuxolimab in advanced cancers. Receptor libraries were prepared by the immunoSEQ multiplex PCR assay. Drawn from immuneACCESS, this table holds only the in-frame rearrangements with V and J called that TCRdb kept. Clones are partly lost; checked studies trace under half to an unresolved V gene and leave the rest unexplained. The sample records about 64,000 clones, almost 85% of which are singletons. The ten biggest clones cover roughly 9.8% of the sample. The sample in question was CD4+ or CD8+ T cells sorted from blood, obtained in a trial of the OX40 agonist ivuxolimab. The receptors shown here come from an adult with an advanced solid tumor such as melanoma, head and neck, liver or kidney cancer.

The chain carries TRBV6-6 and TRBJ1-5, with TRBD1 matching 10 bases. There are 15 residues in the CDR3. Germline values: CDR1 MNHNY, CDR2 SVGAGI (reference sequence). Trimming at V came to 10 bases and at J to 1 base, leaving 7 bases not matched to a gene. CDR3 DNA: TGTGCCACCCGGGACAGGGGTCGGAGCAATCAGCCCCAGCATTTT. Its translation: CATRDRGRSNQPQHF.

J is TRBJ2-1 and V is TRBV7-3; 8 bases are shared with TRBD2. The germline CDR1 and CDR2 sequences are SGHTA and FQGTGA. The ends lost 4 bases at V and 8 bases at J; junction bases unmatched: 16. The CDR3 runs to 17 residues. CDR3 region: CASSSVASGRALDEQFF. DNA of the CDR3: TGTGCCAGCAGCTCGGTTGCTTCCGGGAGGGCCTTGGATGAGCAGTTCTTC.

The chain is built from TRBV27 and TRBJ2-2; D possibly corresponds to TRBD2 (5 bases). V lost 0 bases, J lost 1 base, and 9 bases lay in between. The CDR3 is made up of 16 amino acids. Germline loops: CDR1 MNHEY, CDR2 SMNVEV (reference sequence). The CDR3 is CASSLSPGMNTGELFF. The CDR3 nucleotides read TGTGCCAGCAGTTTATCCCCCGGGATGAACACCGGGGAGCTGTTTTTT.

The V call is TRBV7-3, the J call TRBJ2-7, with D maybe TRBD2 (5 bases). In germline, CDR1 is SGHTA, CDR2 FQGTGA. CDR3 size: 14 residues. Trimming shortened V by 5 bases and J by 2 bases, and 13 bases separated the two germline ends. CDR3 DNA sequence: TGTGCCAGCAGCGTCACCGGGGTAACCTACGAGCAGTACTTC. It is translated as CASSVTGVTYEQYF. The full variable domain, completed using reference TRBV7-3 and TRBJ2-7, is GAGVSQTPSNKVTEKGKYVELRCDPISGHTALYWYRQSLGQGPEFLIYFQGTGAADDSGLPNDRFFAVRPEGSVSTLKIQRTERGDSAVYLCASSVTGVTYEQYFGPGTRLTVT.

The chain is built from TRBV5-5 and TRBJ1-1; D gene uncertain. Per the germline V gene, CDR1 is SGHKS and CDR2 is YYEKEE (reference sequence). The CDR3 covers 14 residues. The V end was cut by 4 bases, the J end by 3 bases, with 13 bases between. The CDR3 sequence: CASSPGRKDTEAFF. CDR3 nucleotides: TGTGCCAGCAGCCCCGGTAGAAAGGACACTGAAGCTTTCTTT.

The genes are TRBV9 and TRBJ1-3, with D unresolved. Germline loops: CDR1 SGDLS, CDR2 YYNGEE. The germline V and J ends were trimmed by 4 bases and 0 bases, with 14 bases remaining between them. This CDR3 has 16 amino acids. The CDR3 sequence: CASSSYSLSSGNTIYF. The CDR3 bases are TGTGCCAGCAGCTCCTACTCCCTGAGCTCTGGAAACACCATATATTTT. Complete variable domain (other parts from reference TRBV9 and TRBJ1-3): DSGVTQTPKHLITATGQRVTLRCSPRSGDLSVYWYQQSLDQGLQFLIQYYNGEERAKGNILERFSAQQFPDLHSELNLSSLELGDSALYFCASSSYSLSSGNTIYFGEGSWLTVV.

This sequence joins TRBV7-3 and TRBJ2-2; a possible D gene is TRBD1 (7 bases). Trimming shortened V by 11 bases and J by 5 bases, and 15 bases separated the two germline ends. The germline V gene encodes CDR1 SGHTA and CDR2 FQGTGA. CDR3 length: 13 amino acids. The CDR3 coding sequence is TGTGCCTCAACAGGGGCGGGAACCGGGGAGCTGTTTTTT. Translating gives CASTGAGTGELFF.

The chain joins TRBV4-3 to TRBJ1-4; no clear D gene. Between the trimmed V and J ends, which lost 0 bases and 7 bases, there was a span of 12 bases. Per the germline V gene, CDR1 is LGHNA and CDR2 is YSLEER. This CDR3 contains 15 residues. The CDR3: CASSQDQGFGEKLFF. The CDR3 coding sequence is TGCGCCAGCAGCCAAGATCAAGGGTTTGGTGAAAAACTGTTTTTT.

Concerning this clone: The junction departs from the called germline gene at one end, perhaps through a read error. This chain uses TRBV4-2 with TRBJ2-1, with TRBD2 matching over 11 bases. CDR3 length: 15 amino acids. Germline V lookup: CDR1 LGHNA, CDR2 YNFKEQ. DNA for the CDR3: TGTGCCAGCAGCCTTAGTAGCGGGGGGGCATTAGGGTCGGTCTTC. Translating gives CASSLSSGGALGSVF.